This is a list of T cell receptor beta chains from one sample in a study of blood T cell repertoires in COVID-19. Profiling relied on immunoSEQ multiplex PCR, and the TCRdb table lists in-frame clones only, not all of them. The repertoire includes tens of thousands of clones, about 86% of them detected once, and around 4.2% sits in the top ten. Sequenced input: peripheral blood. These receptors all stem from a man in his 70s with active COVID-19. Both conserved end residues are part of each CDR3. The D gene is left open where the match is weak. The listing skips clone size in some rows; elsewhere it reads once, few, many or a size class.

>-|16|TRBJ2-3|TRBV7-9|few
TGTGCCAGCAGCTTTAGTGTCCTCTCCCCCACAGATACGCAGTATTTT
CASSFSVLSPTDTQYF
>TRBD2|14|TRBJ2-7|TRBV5-1|-
TGCGCCAGCACCCCTAGCGGGAAACCTTACGAGCAGTACTTC
CASTPSGKPYEQYF
>TRBD2|16|TRBJ2-1|TRBV10-2|-
TGCGCCAGCAGTGAGCGACTAGCGGGCCCCCTCAATGAGCAGTTCTTC
CASSERLAGPLNEQFF
>TRBD1|16|TRBJ2-5|TRBV18|once
TGTGCCAGCTCACCCCCGGGACAGTCGGTCCAAGAGACCCAGTACTTC
CASSPPGQSVQETQYF
>-|13|TRBJ1-4|TRBV19|-
TGTGCCAGTAGTTCCCCGATCGGTGAAAAACTGTTTTTT
CASSSPIGEKLFF
>-|16|TRBJ1-4|TRBV6-6|-
TGTGCCAGCAGTGGGGGACACCCTGCAACTAATGAAAAACTGTTTTTT
CASSGGHPATNEKLFF
>-|15|TRBJ2-3|TRBV19|-
TGTGCCAGTAGACTCACAGGGTCAAGCACAGATACGCAGTATTTT
CASRLTGSSTDTQYF
>TRBD1|15|TRBJ2-7|TRBV7-2|-
TGTGCCAGCAGCGCCAGGACAGGGGGCTCGTACGAGCAGTACTTC
CASSARTGGSYEQYF
>TRBD2|17|TRBJ2-7|TRBV5-4|-
TGTGCCAGCAGCTTGGCCCCCGGGACTAGCGGTTCCTACGAGCAGTACTTC
CASSLAPGTSGSYEQYF
>-|13|TRBJ2-1|TRBV24-1|-
TGTGCCACCAGTGATGCCGGACAGTCGGGACAGTTCTTC
CATSDAGQSGQFF
>-|14|TRBJ2-4|TRBV11-3|-
TGTGCCAGCAGCCAGGGCGGACAGCGGAACATTCAGTACTTC
CASSQGGQRNIQYF
>TRBD2|13|TRBJ2-1|TRBV5-1|-
TGCGCCAGCAGCCACCTAGCGGGAGGCTGGCAGTTCTTC
CASSHLAGGWQFF
>TRBD2|14|TRBJ2-3|TRBV18|-
TGTGCCAGCCCGGGGGGGGACGGCACAGATACGCAGTATTTT
CASPGGDGTDTQYF
>-|12|TRBJ1-2|TRBV15|-
TGTGCCACCGGTGAGGTGCCCTATGGCTACACCTTC
CATGEVPYGYTF
>-|16|TRBJ2-3|TRBV7-2|-
TGTGCCAGCACCCGCAACATCGGGGTTACCACAGATACGCAGTATTTT
CASTRNIGVTTDTQYF
>TRBD1|15|TRBJ2-3|TRBV10-3|once
TGTGCCATCAGTGAGGGGGGACAGGGTACGGATACGCAGTATTTT
CAISEGGQGTDTQYF
>TRBD1|15|TRBJ2-5|TRBV5-1|-
TGCGCCAGCAGCAGAGGACAGGGGAAGGGAGAGACCCAGTACTTC
CASSRGQGKGETQYF
>TRBD2|16|TRBJ2-2|TRBV7-2|-
TGTGCCGGCACGGGGGGGAGGGAAAAGAACACCGGGGAGCTGTTTTTT
CAGTGGREKNTGELFF
>-|11|TRBJ1-2|TRBV2|-
TGTGCCAGCAGAGGGGGCTATGGCTACACCTTC
CASRGGYGYTF
>TRBD1|15|TRBJ2-3|TRBV4-1|-
TGCGCCAGCAGACCGACAGGGCCTACACCTGATACGCAGTATTTT
CASRPTGPTPDTQYF
>TRBD1|15|TRBJ1-2|TRBV30|-
TGTGCCTGGAGTAGTCGACAGGGCCCCTACTATGGCTACACCTTC
CAWSSRQGPYYGYTF
>-|12|TRBJ2-1|TRBV12-3/TRBV12-4|-
TGTGCCAGCAGCCTCGGGGGGCATGAGCAGTTCTTC
CASSLGGHEQFF
>-|16|TRBJ2-6|TRBV15|-
TGTGCCACCAGCCGGGGCGGGGCCACTGGGGCCAACGTCCTGACTTTC
CATSRGGATGANVLTF
>TRBD2|15|TRBJ2-5|TRBV19|-
TGTGCCAGTAGTATACCGGGAGGGCCACAAGAGACCCAGTACTTC
CASSIPGGPQETQYF
>TRBD2|14|TRBJ2-3|TRBV30|-
TGTGCCTGGAGGGCGGGGGGCGACCCAGATACGCAGTATTTT
CAWRAGGDPDTQYF
>-|14|TRBJ2-1|TRBV15|-
TGTGCCACCAGCAGAGACCCAGGGGCCAATGAGCAGTTCTTC
CATSRDPGANEQFF
>TRBD1|15|TRBJ1-6|TRBV28|-
TGTGCCAGCAGCCGCGACAGGGGCTATAATTCACCCCTCCACTTT
CASSRDRGYNSPLHF
>TRBD2|17|TRBJ2-7|TRBV7-8|-
TGTGCCAGCAGCCCTAGGACTAGCGGGAGGCCCCCTTACGAGCAGTACTTC
CASSPRTSGRPPYEQYF
>TRBD2|15|TRBJ2-1|TRBV28|-
TGTGCCAGCACCCAGAGGGGTAGCGGGAGGAATGAGCAGTTCTTC
CASTQRGSGRNEQFF
>TRBD1|14|TRBJ1-5|TRBV19|few
TGTGCCAGTAGGGTCCAGGGGGGCAATCAGCCCCAGCATTTT
CASRVQGGNQPQHF
>-|13|TRBJ1-5|TRBV11-3|few
TGTGCCAGCCCTCCAGGGCCCGATCAGCCCCAGCATTTT
CASPPGPDQPQHF
>TRBD1|15|TRBJ2-7|TRBV30|-
TGTGCCTACTTGAACGACAGGGAAAGCTCCTACGAGCAGTACTTC
CAYLNDRESSYEQYF
>-|15|TRBJ2-5|TRBV19|-
TGTGCCAGTAGCCCCGGGGGGCGGGACCTAGAGACCCAGTACTTC
CASSPGGRDLETQYF
>TRBD1|15|TRBJ1-1|TRBV28|few
TGTGCCAGCAGGGTCACGCGGACAGGGAACACTGAAGCTTTCTTT
CASRVTRTGNTEAFF
>TRBD2|15|TRBJ2-5|TRBV9|-
TGTGCCAGCAGCCCCCGGACTAGCGGAAAAGAGACCCAGTACTTC
CASSPRTSGKETQYF
>-|17|TRBJ2-6|TRBV9|-
TGTGCCAGCAGCACCCCGTGGGGAGCGGTGGGGGCCAACGTCCTGACTTTC
CASSTPWGAVGANVLTF
>TRBD1|16|TRBJ2-5|TRBV11-3|-
TGTGCCAGCACCTCCAACGGACAGGGGGCATGGGAGACCCAGTACTTC
CASTSNGQGAWETQYF
>-|14|TRBJ2-5|TRBV7-2|once
TGTGCCAGCAGCGCACTAGGCGGTGCCGAGACCCAGTACTTC
CASSALGGAETQYF
>-|12|TRBJ1-1|TRBV10-3|once
TGTGCCATCAGTGCCCGGACAGCTGAAGCTTTCTTT
CAISARTAEAFF
>-|15|TRBJ2-5|TRBV12-5|-
TGTGCTAGTGGTTTGGGGCACCCCCCGGGGGAGACCCAGTACTTC
CASGLGHPPGETQYF